This TCR beta chain comes out of a study of T cell changes during pregnancy in multiple sclerosis. With 4 bases removed from V and 4 bases from J, the gap between germline ends came to 5 bases. Looked up from germline, CDR1 is SNHLY and CDR2 is FYNNEI. This CDR3 spans 11 amino acids. The method was immunoSEQ multiplex PCR; TCRdb's version includes in-frame clones alone and lacks a portion of them. The table has some 13,000 clones, 86% seen once. The chain links TRBV2 to TRBJ2-7; maybe TRBD2 (5 bases). The TCR was taken from a female donor in good health, enrolled as a control in a pregnancy study. Specimen: CD8+ T cells from peripheral blood mononuclear cells, collected in the second trimester of pregnancy. DNA of the CDR3: TGTGCCAGCAGTGCGGGGTACGAGCAGTACTTC. It specifies CASSAGYEQYF.